This T cell receptor (beta chain) was identified in a study of monozygotic twins with inflammatory bowel disease. The study, taken as a whole, reports: There was no way to distinguish the different T cell subtypes. Support was absent for any single strong signal or clonotype linked to IBD.

As concerns this clonotype: Its antigen is unknown.

Germline V gene data show CDR1 as LGHNA and CDR2 as YSLEER. This CDR3 has 17 amino acids. Across eight separate reactions for each sample, cDNA was made. A template switching step added UMIs, each with a 6-nucleotide sample barcode. TCRdb reprocessed the 5' RACE reads and reports one entry per CDR3 protein, with no DNA. The specimen's table records some 330,000 distinct CDR3 sequences. The clonotype was recovered from a human donor with ulcerative colitis or Crohn's disease, or a healthy co-twin of an affected twin (not recorded which). The V gene is TRBV4-3, the J gene TRBJ1-5; lacking DNA, the TRBD1 call made by TCRdb goes unchecked. Input material: blood. The CDR3 protein is CASSQDRVTVSNQPQHF.